Each of the 27 T cell receptor beta chains below was sequenced from the same sample in a study of cytomegalovirus exposure and HLA in healthy donors. Profiling relied on immunoSEQ multiplex PCR, and the TCRdb table lists in-frame clones only, not all of them. The table includes 110,000 or so clones, more than 70% detected once. The sample was PBMCs. These receptors originate from a woman aged 25 to 39 in good health and CMV-seronegative.

The rearrangement joins TRBV9 to TRBJ1-2, with D maybe TRBD1 (5 bases). V shed 5 bases and J shed 2 bases, with 10 bases lying between them. Germline V gives CDR1 SGDLS, CDR2 YYNGEE. The CDR3 length is 13 residues. CDR3 sequence: CASSDRGNYGYTF. The CDR3 DNA reads TGTGCCAGCAGTGACCGGGGGAACTATGGCTACACCTTC.

This clone has a single count. J is TRBJ1-2 and V is TRBV7-9; possibly TRBD1 for D (5 bases). Germline CDR1 and CDR2: SEHNR and FQNEAQ (reference sequence). V dropped 1 base and J dropped 6 bases, with 9 bases sitting between them. CDR3 length equals 13 residues. CDR3 sequence: CASSLDWGDGYTF. The CDR3 DNA is TGTGCCAGCAGCTTAGATTGGGGGGATGGCTACACCTTC.

J is TRBJ2-5 and V is TRBV5-1; 10 nucleotides align to TRBD1. This CDR3 region has 15 residues. V lost 6 bases, J lost 3 bases, and 8 bases stayed unmatched. The germline V gene has CDR1 SGHRS and CDR2 YFSETQ. The DNA of the CDR3 is TGCGCCAGCAAGTCTTCCGGGACAGGGGAAGAGACCCAGTACTTC. Amino acid sequence: CASKSSGTGEETQYF. Full variable domain (remainder filled in from reference TRBV5-1 and TRBJ2-5): KAGVTQTPRYLIKTRGQQVTLSCSPISGHRSVSWYQQTPGQGLQFLFEYFSETQRNKGNFPGRFSGRQFSNSRSEMNVSTLELGDSALYLCASKSSGTGEETQYFGPGTRLLVL.

V is TRBV19 and J is TRBJ2-1; D perhaps matches TRBD1 (5 bases). The V gene's germline CDR1 is LNHDA and CDR2 SQIVND (reference sequence). The CDR3 is 17 residues long. Trimming took off 3 bases at V and 4 bases at J, with 19 bases between the two ends. The CDR3 region is CASSMARARALYNEQFF. The CDR3 DNA sequence: TGTGCCAGTAGTATGGCCCGGGCCAGGGCGTTGTACAATGAGCAGTTCTTC.

The J gene is TRBJ1-5, the V gene TRBV5-5; D ambiguous. Germline CDR1 reads SGHKS; CDR2 reads YYEKEE (reference sequence). Trimming took 2 bases from V and 3 from J, leaving 6 bases between them. The CDR3 is 13 amino acids. This chain's CDR3 is CASSLTSNQPQHF. In DNA form, the CDR3 reads TGTGCCAGCAGCTTAACTTCCAATCAGCCCCAGCATTTT. The full variable domain, with the rest looked up from reference TRBV5-5 and TRBJ1-5, is DAGVTQSPTHLIKTRGQQVTLRCSPISGHKSVSWYQQVLGQGPQFIFQYYEKEERGRGNFPDRFSARQFPNYSSELNVNALLLGDSALYLCASSLTSNQPQHFGDGTRLSIL.

The chain recombines TRBV13 with TRBJ1-1; 9 bases are a match to TRBD1. The CDR3 extends over 14 amino acids. Trimming cost V 5 bases and J 7 bases; bases outside gene matches: 8. Germline V gene sequence: CDR1 PRHDT, CDR2 FYEKMQ (reference sequence). The CDR3 nucleotides are TGTGCCAGCAGCGACGAGGACAGGGGTAGTGAAGCTTTCTTT. It is translated as CASSDEDRGSEAFF.

V and J are TRBV6-5 and TRBJ1-5; D not resolved. Trimming removed 9 bases from V and 0 bases from J, with 15 bases in between. This CDR3 is built from 15 residues. From germline, CDR1 is MNHEY and CDR2 SVGAGI. In DNA form, the CDR3 reads TGTGCCAGTACGGATCGACAAAATAGCAATCAGCCCCAGCATTTT. Protein product: CASTDRQNSNQPQHF.

This chain connects TRBV2 to TRBJ2-2; 9 nucleotides agree with TRBD2. CDR3 size: 15 residues. Germline trimming cut 10 bases from V and 7 bases from J; bases unmatched to any gene: 13. In germline, CDR1 is SNHLY, CDR2 FYNNEI. CDR3 amino acids: CATAGTSTAGGELFF. The CDR3 DNA reads as TGTGCCACCGCCGGGACTAGCACCGCCGGCGGGGAGCTGTTTTTT.

This clone was found a few times. Germline and junction disagree at one end, which may indicate a read error. The same CDR3 also results from other DNA sequences found in this sample. The gene calls are TRBV4-1 and TRBJ1-2; 8 bases are a match to TRBD1. Germline V gene sequence: CDR1 MGHRA, CDR2 YSYEKL. The CDR3 runs 15 residues. The CDR3 spells CASSQRRGPNYGYTF. In nucleotides, the CDR3 is TGTGCCAGCAGCCAACGCAGGGGGCCTAACTATGGCTACACCTTC.

The genes are TRBV9 and TRBJ2-2; 13 bases align to TRBD2. Germline assignment: CDR1 SGDLS and CDR2 YYNGEE. This CDR3 is 16 amino acids long. With 4 bases clipped from V and 6 bases from J, the junction kept 6 bases outside the gene matches. The CDR3 sequence is CASSITSGGASGELFF. Written as DNA, the CDR3 is TGTGCCAGCAGCATCACTAGCGGGGGGGCATCCGGGGAGCTGTTTTTT.

This chain links TRBV19 with TRBJ2-5; TRBD1 matches at 8 bases. Germline V CDR1 and CDR2: LNHDA, SQIVND (reference sequence). The trim removed 6 bases at V and 4 bases at J, leaving 10 bases unmatched. The CDR3 covers 15 residues. Here the CDR3 DNA reads TGTGCCAGTAGCCCGGGACAAACAGGGGGAGAGACCCAGTACTTC. Its protein is CASSPGQTGGETQYF.

The rearrangement links TRBV6-1 to TRBJ1-2; 10 bases match TRBD1. The CDR3 is 15 amino acids. V lost 4 bases and J lost 6; bases outside the gene matches: 8. Germline lookup yields CDR1 MNHNS and CDR2 SASEGT. The CDR3 loop reads CASSGTGGRLDGYTF. The DNA for the CDR3 is TGTGCCAGCAGTGGGACAGGGGGGCGGCTAGATGGCTACACCTTC.

The V gene is TRBV5-4, the J gene TRBJ2-7; 8 bases agree with TRBD1. The CDR3 contains 14 residues. V trimming: 7 bases; J trimming: 2 bases; junction bases outside the gene matches: 8. Germline CDR1 and CDR2: SGHNT and YYREEE (reference sequence). The CDR3 is CASARGQGPYEQYF. The CDR3 nucleotides read TGTGCCAGCGCTAGAGGACAGGGACCCTACGAGCAGTACTTC.

This chain connects TRBV2 to TRBJ1-2; D call uncertain. V dropped 0 bases and J dropped 5 bases, with 10 bases sitting between them. The germline V gene encodes CDR1 SNHLY and CDR2 FYNNEI. This CDR3 is 14 amino acids long. The DNA of the CDR3 is TGTGCCAGCAGTGAAGCCGTGGGGAGTTATGGCTACACCTTC. Amino acid sequence: CASSEAVGSYGYTF.

The chain uses TRBV5-8 and TRBJ2-3; 13 positions agree with TRBD2. Germline loops: CDR1 SGHTS, CDR2 YDEGEE. CDR3 size: 17 residues. V dropped 4 bases and J dropped 5; count of bases not matched to a gene: 10. The CDR3 coding sequence is TGTGCCAGCAGCCAGGGACTAGCGGGGATTCAGGTAGATACGCAGTATTTT. Translating it yields CASSQGLAGIQVDTQYF. Looking up the rest from reference TRBV5-8 and TRBJ2-3 gives the full variable domain: EAGVTQSPTHLIKTRGQQATLRCSPISGHTSVYWYQQALGLGLQFLLWYDEGEERNRGNFPPRFSGRQFPNYSSELNVNALELEDSALYLCASSQGLAGIQVDTQYFGPGTRLTVL.

The rearrangement joins TRBV4-2 to TRBJ1-1; D is unresolved. V lost 0 bases, J lost 1 base, and 12 bases lay in between. This CDR3 contains 16 residues. The germline V gene encodes CDR1 LGHNA and CDR2 YNFKEQ. The CDR3 DNA sequence: TGTGCCAGCAGCCAAGAGAGCCGGCGGCCGAACACTGAAGCTTTCTTT. Amino acids: CASSQESRRPNTEAFF.

The rearrangement joins TRBV10-3 to TRBJ1-2; 8 bases line up with TRBD1. V gave up 2 bases and J gave up 0 bases; unmatched junction bases: 5. The CDR3 runs to 16 residues. Per the germline V gene, CDR1 is ENHRY and CDR2 is SYGVKD. The CDR3 sequence is CAISEPGGTTNYGYTF. The CDR3 nucleotides read TGTGCCATCAGTGAGCCAGGGGGCACCACTAACTATGGCTACACCTTC.

The rearrangement uses TRBV11-2 and TRBJ2-5, with D maybe TRBD2 (5 bases). Germline assignment: CDR1 SGHAT and CDR2 FQNNGV. The germline V and J ends were trimmed by 6 bases and 2 bases, with 13 bases remaining between them. This CDR3 spans 14 amino acids. The chain's CDR3 is CASSPIQRQETQYF. The CDR3 coding sequence is TGTGCCAGCAGTCCTATCCAGCGGCAAGAGACCCAGTACTTC.

This clone was seen once. The rearrangement links TRBV7-2 to TRBJ2-2; TRBD2 matches at 7 bases. Trimming cost V 8 bases and J 5 bases; bases outside gene matches: 5. The CDR3 loop spans 13 amino acids. Germline loops: CDR1 SGHTA, CDR2 FQGNSA. The CDR3 sequence is CASGDYATGELFF. The CDR3 DNA sequence: TGTGCCAGCGGGGACTATGCTACCGGGGAGCTGTTTTTT.

The chain is built from TRBV11-3 and TRBJ2-3, with D unresolved. The CDR3 is 17 amino acids. V was clipped by 0 bases and J by 2 bases, with 15 bases between them. Per germline, CDR1 SGHNT and CDR2 YENEEA. The CDR3, as DNA: TGTGCCAGCAGCTTAGATGGAGAGACCGGGTCCACAGATACGCAGTATTTT. This translates into CASSLDGETGSTDTQYF.

In its sample, this clone was seen many times. The rearrangement uses TRBV12-1 and TRBJ1-6; the D call TRBD1 from the table was never checked on the DNA. TRBV12-1 is termed a pseudogene. The CDR3 totals 16 residues. The CDR3 DNA is TGTGCCAGCAGCTTTGTCAGGGTGACCTATAATTCACCCCTCCACTTT. Amino acid sequence: CASSFVRVTYNSPLHF.

V gene TRBV9 combines with J gene TRBJ1-3; no clear D. Trimming removed 4 bases from V and 0 bases from J, with 11 bases in between. Germline values: CDR1 SGDLS, CDR2 YYNGEE. The CDR3 contains 15 residues. The CDR3 sequence is CASSSTTSSGNTIYF. CDR3 bases: TGTGCCAGCAGCTCCACGACAAGCTCTGGAAACACCATATATTTT. The whole variable domain, filled in from reference TRBV9 and TRBJ1-3, reads DSGVTQTPKHLITATGQRVTLRCSPRSGDLSVYWYQQSLDQGLQFLIQYYNGEERAKGNILERFSAQQFPDLHSELNLSSLELGDSALYFCASSSTTSSGNTIYFGEGSWLTVV.

The chain couples TRBV6-1 to TRBJ2-1; TRBD2 matches at 12 bases. The germline V gene has CDR1 MNHNS and CDR2 SASEGT. V was pared by 2 bases and J by 2 bases, with 4 bases of the junction left unmatched. The CDR3 is 17 amino acids. The CDR3 coding sequence is TGTGCCAGCAGTGAAAGTTGGACTAGCGGGACCTACAATGAGCAGTTCTTC. Translation gives CASSESWTSGTYNEQFF.

This clone was detected only once. The chain uses TRBV6-1 and TRBJ2-1, with D tentatively TRBD1 (6 bases). Trimming left V 2 bases short and J 6 bases short, with 11 bases between. From germline, CDR1 is MNHNS and CDR2 SASEGT. The CDR3 extends over 14 amino acids. The CDR3 here is CASSEPGTPNEQFF. The CDR3, as DNA: TGTGCCAGCAGTGAACCCGGGACACCCAATGAGCAGTTCTTC.

This clone was detected only a few times. The rearrangement uses TRBV2 and TRBJ1-1; 7 bases fit TRBD1. V trimming: 2 bases; J trimming: 3 bases; junction bases outside the gene matches: 9. This CDR3 is 16 amino acids long. Looked up from germline, CDR1 is SNHLY and CDR2 is FYNNEI. CDR3 DNA sequence: TGTGCCAGCAGTGAAAGGGGGCAGGGAAGGTACACTGAAGCTTTCTTT. It yields the protein CASSERGQGRYTEAFF.

The genes are TRBV5-1 and TRBJ2-5; tentatively, D is TRBD2 (5 bases). From germline, CDR1 is SGHRS and CDR2 YFSETQ. Trimming shortened V by 7 bases and J by 2 bases, and 15 bases separated the two germline ends. This CDR3 spans 14 amino acids. CDR3: CASGVGPGQETQYF. CDR3 coding DNA: TGCGCCAGCGGCGTGGGTCCGGGGCAAGAGACCCAGTACTTC.

The chain is built from TRBV5-1 and TRBJ1-4, with a weak D call TRBD1 (5 bases). V was trimmed by 0 bases and J by 5 bases, leaving 14 bases between them. Germline V gene lookup returns CDR1 SGHRS and CDR2 YFSETQ. The CDR3 runs to 16 residues. In DNA form, the CDR3 reads TGCGCCAGCAGCTTGGCCCCGGTTTCAGGGAATGAAAAACTGTTTTTT. Translating it yields CASSLAPVSGNEKLFF. The variable domain in full, with the rest retrieved from reference TRBV5-1 and TRBJ1-4, is KAGVTQTPRYLIKTRGQQVTLSCSPISGHRSVSWYQQTPGQGLQFLFEYFSETQRNKGNFPGRFSGRQFSNSRSEMNVSTLELGDSALYLCASSLAPVSGNEKLFFGSGTQLSVL.